This T cell receptor (beta chain) originates from a study of T cell responses to AZD1222 COVID-19 vaccine. Here immunoSEQ multiplex PCR was the method, and the copy in TCRdb shows in-frame clones only, minus some. The table records roughly 150,000 clones, 90% of them present only once. Losses at the gene ends were 3 bases for V and 1 base for J; bases not matched to a gene: 7. CDR1 is SGHAT, CDR2 FQNNGV, per germline. The CDR3 runs 17 residues. The chain has TRBV11-2 and TRBJ2-5, with 11 bases matching TRBD2. The sequence came from an adult who received the AZD1222 COVID-19 vaccine. This specimen was peripheral blood, taken 28 days after the second AZD1222 dose. The chain's CDR3 is CASSFSWTSGSQETQYF. CDR3 coding DNA: TGTGCCAGCAGCTTTAGTTGGACTAGCGGGTCCCAAGAGACCCAGTACTTC.